These 32 T cell receptor beta chains were sequenced from one sample in a study of T-cell reconstitution after alpha-beta-depleted transplantation in children. A TCRbeta library incorporating unique molecular identifiers was prepared. MiXCR, run by TCRdb on the PCR reads, gives a single entry per CDR3 protein. Among about 590,000 distinct CDR3 sequences listed, around 13% were seen once. The sample in question was PBMCs, mostly from graft donor cells, obtained 360 days after TCRalphabeta/CD19-depleted stem cell transplant. The source is a male patient younger than 18 who had a stem cell transplant for acute myeloid leukemia, so the T cells may come from the graft donor.

The chain couples TRBV27 to TRBJ1-1; no clear D. The CDR3 is 15 residues long. Germline V lookup: CDR1 MNHEY, CDR2 SMNVEV (reference sequence). Trimming removed 5 bases from V and 4 bases from J, with 17 bases in between. The CDR3 sequence: CASSPLGWGSTEAFF. DNA of the CDR3: TGTGCCAGCAGTCCTTTGGGGTGGGGTAGCACTGAAGCTTTCTTT.

This clonotype was detected ten times or more. This chain connects TRBV14 to TRBJ2-1; the match to TRBD2 covers 15 bases. The CDR3 loop spans 18 amino acids. CDR1 is SGHDN and CDR2 is FVKESK in the germline V gene. Trimming removed 0 bases from V and 8 bases from J; junction bases left unmatched: 8. This chain's CDR3 is CASSQDPGLAGGWHEQFF. Here the CDR3 DNA reads TGTGCCAGCAGCCAAGACCCGGGACTAGCGGGAGGTTGGCATGAGCAGTTCTTC. Combining the CDR3 with reference TRBV14 and TRBJ2-1 gives the whole variable domain EAGVTQFPSHSVIEKGQTVTLRCDPISGHDNLYWYRRVMGKEIKFLLHFVKESKQDESGMPNNRFLAERTGGTYSTLKVQPAELEDSGVYFCASSQDPGLAGGWHEQFFGPGTRLTVL.

Ten or more counts support this clonotype. The genes are TRBV29-1 and TRBJ1-2, with 12 nucleotides matching TRBD1. The J segment lost 3 bases and the V segment lost 3 bases, leaving 2 bases of the junction unmatched. Germline CDR1 is SQVTM and CDR2 is ANQGSEA. This CDR3 region has 14 residues. The CDR3 reads CSVDRDRGHYGYTF. The CDR3 DNA reads TGCAGCGTTGACCGGGACAGGGGGCACTATGGCTACACCTTC.

The chain couples TRBV20-1 to TRBJ2-1, with 10 bases that match TRBD2. CDR1 DFQATT and CDR2 SNEGSKA come from the germline V gene (reference sequence). The CDR3 spans 14 residues. After removal of 5 bases from V and 10 bases from J, the junction contained 11 bases not matched to a gene. The CDR3 loop reads CSAAWLAGVGEQFF. The CDR3 DNA is TGCAGTGCTGCGTGGCTAGCGGGAGTAGGAGAGCAGTTCTTC.

J is TRBJ2-7 and V is TRBV21-1. TRBV21-1 is a pseudogene segment. The CDR3 length is 12 residues. This CDR3 reads CASSRPCYEQYF. Written as DNA, the CDR3 is TGTGCCAGCAGCAGACCTTGCTACGAGCAGTACTTC.

The chain employs TRBV7-2 and TRBJ2-5; the match to TRBD2 covers 9 bases. From germline, CDR1 is SGHTA and CDR2 FQGNSA. V was pared by 6 bases and J by 2 bases, with 10 bases of the junction left unmatched. The CDR3 extends over 16 amino acids. Written as DNA, the CDR3 is TGTGCCAGCAGTCTCGGGCGGGGGGGTGGACAAGAGACCCAGTACTTC. Translating gives CASSLGRGGGQETQYF.

The chain carries TRBV11-2 and TRBJ2-3; 12 nucleotides align to TRBD2. CDR1 and CDR2 (germline): SGHAT, FQNNGV. The J segment lost 1 base and the V segment lost 2 bases, leaving 16 bases of the junction unmatched. This CDR3 has 21 residues. CDR3 DNA: TGTGCCAGCAGCTTATTCCCGGCTAGCGGGAGGGCCCGAGCAGGCACAGATACGCAGTATTTT. Protein product: CASSLFPASGRARAGTDTQYF.

This clonotype was counted between two and nine times. This chain connects TRBV5-1 to TRBJ2-5; D tentatively fits TRBD1 or TRBD2 (5 bases each). Germline V gives CDR1 SGHRS, CDR2 YFSETQ. The CDR3 is 15 residues long. Trimming pared 2 bases from V and 1 base from J, leaving 12 bases between. CDR3 bases: TGCGCCAGCAGCTTCCGATGGGGGAGCCAAGAGACCCAGTACTTC. Protein sequence: CASSFRWGSQETQYF.

This clonotype was detected a few times. V gene TRBV5-1 combines with J gene TRBJ2-5; 13 positions agree with TRBD2. Germline V gene lookup returns CDR1 SGHRS and CDR2 YFSETQ. With 1 base clipped from V and 5 bases from J, the junction kept 8 bases outside the gene matches. This CDR3 contains 17 residues. In nucleotides, the CDR3 is TGCGCCAGCAGCTTGCCGGGACTAGCGGGGCAGGGGGAGACCCAGTACTTC. Protein product: CASSLPGLAGQGETQYF. The entire variable domain, with the rest obtained from reference TRBV5-1 and TRBJ2-5, is as follows: KAGVTQTPRYLIKTRGQQVTLSCSPISGHRSVSWYQQTPGQGLQFLFEYFSETQRNKGNFPGRFSGRQFSNSRSEMNVSTLELGDSALYLCASSLPGLAGQGETQYFGPGTRLLVL.

The chain employs TRBV7-9 and TRBJ2-5, with D unclear. The CDR3 spans 15 residues. V dropped 2 bases and J dropped 0 bases, with 10 bases sitting between them. Germline CDR1 is SEHNR and CDR2 is FQNEAQ (reference sequence). The CDR3 DNA is TGTGCCAGCAGCTTAAGTCCCCGAGACCAAGAGACCCAGTACTTC. It is translated as CASSLSPRDQETQYF.

V and J are TRBV4-3 and TRBJ2-1; D remains unclear. The ends were cut back, 4 bases at V and 3 bases at J, with 10 bases in the middle. Germline V gene sequence: CDR1 LGHNA, CDR2 YSLEER. The CDR3 is made up of 14 amino acids. CDR3 region: CASSLSLFYNEQFF. DNA for the CDR3: TGCGCCAGCAGCCTATCCCTATTCTACAATGAGCAGTTCTTC.

Only a few counts were recorded for this clonotype. The rearrangement links TRBV6-1 to TRBJ2-2; no firm D call. This CDR3 is built from 17 residues. V was cut by 7 bases and J by 3 bases, with 21 bases left in between. Germline CDR1 and CDR2: MNHNS and SASEGT. CDR3 sequence reads: CASTPTRTPRYTGELFF. CDR3 nucleotide sequence: TGTGCCAGCACTCCCACCCGAACTCCTAGGTACACCGGGGAGCTGTTTTTT.

This clonotype was detected a few times. The CDR3 region is CSAVWLGRNSPLHF. The CDR3 nucleotides read TGCAGTGCTGTATGGTTGGGGCGGAATTCACCCCTCCACTTT. The gene calls are TRBV20-1 and TRBJ1-6; maybe TRBD1 (5 bases). Trimming left V 5 bases short and J 7 bases short, with 15 bases between. Germline V lookup: CDR1 DFQATT, CDR2 SNEGSKA (reference sequence). CDR3 size: 14 residues.

This clonotype was counted at least ten times. CDR3 region: CASSFLAGVGSEQFF. CDR3 in DNA: TGCGCCAGCAGCTTCCTAGCGGGGGTGGGAAGTGAGCAGTTCTTC. This sequence joins TRBV5-1 and TRBJ2-1; 10 nucleotides agree with TRBD2. V was clipped by 2 bases and J by 9 bases; unmatched bases: 8. The CDR3 consists of 15 residues. Germline lookup yields CDR1 SGHRS and CDR2 YFSETQ.

Many counts were recorded for this clonotype. This chain joins TRBV12-3 or TRBV12-4 and TRBJ2-7; TRBD2 matches 12 bases. V dropped 3 bases and J dropped 7; count of bases not matched to a gene: 16. The CDR3 contains 18 residues. CDR3 sequence reads: CASSFYPRLAGVSWEQYF. The CDR3 DNA follows: TGTGCCAGCAGTTTCTATCCCCGACTAGCGGGAGTATCATGGGAGCAGTACTTC.

The chain combines TRBV28 with TRBJ2-4; the match to TRBD2 covers 7 bases. The CDR3 covers 16 residues. Trimming at V came to 4 bases and at J to 1 base, leaving 7 bases not matched to a gene. Germline V gene sequence: CDR1 MDHEN, CDR2 SYDVKM. Written as DNA, the CDR3 is TGTGCCAGCAGTTCCATGACTAGCTGGGCCAAAAACATTCAGTACTTC. Protein: CASSSMTSWAKNIQYF.

In this sample, this clonotype turned up many times. The gene calls are TRBV15 and TRBJ2-1; TRBD2 aligns across 10 bases. Germline CDR1 is LNHNV and CDR2 is YYDKDF (reference sequence). V gave up 4 bases and J gave up 15 bases; unmatched junction bases: 6. The CDR3 covers 12 residues. Here the CDR3 reads CATSTSGSEWFF. CDR3 bases: TGTGCCACCAGCACTAGCGGGAGTGAGTGGTTCTTC.

Many counts were recorded for this clonotype. CDR3: CASSLEAQGKNIQYF. CDR3 nucleotides: TGCGCCAGCAGCTTGGAGGCCCAAGGCAAAAACATTCAGTACTTC. The genes are TRBV5-1 and TRBJ2-4, with unresolved D. Trimming stripped 0 bases from V and 3 bases from J, with 10 bases between. Germline CDR1 reads SGHRS; CDR2 reads YFSETQ. CDR3 size: 15 residues.

This rearrangement joins TRBV7-3 to TRBJ2-1; no clear D. Germline V CDR1 and CDR2: SGHTA, FQGTGA. The CDR3 totals 17 residues. Deletions cut 0 bases from V and 3 bases from J, with 15 bases between. The CDR3 DNA follows: TGTGCCAGCAGCTTAACTCGAATCGCGGTGAACTACAATGAGCAGTTCTTC. It encodes CASSLTRIAVNYNEQFF.

This clonotype has a handful of counts. V usage is TRBV7-2 and J usage is TRBJ2-5; possibly TRBD2 for D (6 bases). Germline-derived CDR1 and CDR2 are SGHTA and FQGNSA. V lost 3 bases and J lost 6, with 17 bases in between. The CDR3 totals 15 residues. CDR3 nucleotide sequence: TGTGCCAGCAGCTTCATGGCTCTAGCGAGGAAGACCCAGTACTTC. It codes for CASSFMALARKTQYF.

This clonotype was seen a handful of times. This chain uses TRBV27 with TRBJ2-7; 9 bases agree with TRBD2. Unmatched junction bases numbered 4, after V lost 4 bases and J lost 3 bases. Germline values: CDR1 MNHEY, CDR2 SMNVEV (reference sequence). The CDR3 has 14 amino acids. Here the CDR3 reads CASSWAGGDYEQYF. Here the CDR3 DNA reads TGTGCCAGCAGTTGGGCGGGAGGGGACTACGAGCAGTACTTC.

CDR3 amino acids: CASSLSAGGRYEQYF. The CDR3, as DNA: TGTGCCAGCAGTTTATCGGCGGGAGGGAGGTACGAGCAGTACTTC. V usage is TRBV27 and J usage is TRBJ2-7; 9 bases match TRBD2. Losses at the gene ends were 0 bases for V and 4 bases for J; bases not matched to a gene: 4. CDR1 MNHEY and CDR2 SMNVEV come from the germline V gene (reference sequence). The CDR3 consists of 15 residues.

This clonotype appeared a few times. The rearrangement links TRBV6-5 to TRBJ1-3, with D possibly being TRBD1 (5 bases). The CDR3 is 16 residues long. Germline V lookup: CDR1 MNHEY, CDR2 SVGAGI. V lost 0 bases and J 4 bases, leaving 13 bases between the germline ends. Written as DNA, the CDR3 is TGTGCCAGCAGTTACTCAAGGGGTCCTCTCGGAAACACCATATATTTT. This translates into CASSYSRGPLGNTIYF.

This clonotype was counted ten times or more. V gene TRBV20-1 combines with J gene TRBJ2-7; no clear D. The CDR3 totals 12 residues. Germline CDR1 reads DFQATT; CDR2 reads SNEGSKA (reference sequence). Trimming took off 5 bases at V and 5 bases at J, with 13 bases between the two ends. The chain's CDR3 is CSASALLDEQYF. The CDR3 region has the DNA TGCAGTGCTTCCGCCCTTTTAGACGAGCAGTACTTC.

The chain links TRBV6-2 or TRBV6-3 to TRBJ2-7, with 9 bases aligning to TRBD2. The CDR3 consists of 17 residues. V gave up 2 bases and J gave up 6 bases; unmatched junction bases: 14. Germline CDR1 and CDR2: MNHEY and SVGEGT. As DNA, the CDR3 is TGTGCCAGCAGTTACCCCATAGCGGGAGCCACCGGTAGCGAGCAGTACTTC. This sequence encodes CASSYPIAGATGSEQYF.

CDR3 residues: CASSYFGLADQETQYF. For the CDR3, the DNA is TGTGCCAGCAGTTACTTCGGACTAGCGGATCAAGAGACCCAGTACTTC. This chain uses TRBV6-5 with TRBJ2-5, with TRBD2 identical over 10 bases. The trim removed 1 base at V and 2 bases at J, leaving 4 bases unmatched. Looked up from germline, CDR1 is MNHEY and CDR2 is SVGAGI. This CDR3 is 16 amino acids long.

There are a few counts of this clonotype. V usage is TRBV7-9 and J usage is TRBJ1-1, with D possibly being TRBD1 (5 bases). The CDR3 is made up of 15 amino acids. The germline CDR1 and CDR2 sequences are SEHNR and FQNEAQ (reference sequence). The ends were cut back, 4 bases at V and 0 bases at J, with 12 bases in the middle. CDR3 in DNA: TGTGCCAGCAGCTACTCGACGGGGGTGAACACTGAAGCTTTCTTT. Protein sequence: CASSYSTGVNTEAFF. Using reference TRBV7-9 and TRBJ1-1 for the parts outside the CDR3, the full variable domain is DTGVSQNPRHKITKRGQNVTFRCDPISEHNRLYWYRQTLGQGPEFLTYFQNEAQLEKSRLLSDRFSAERPKGSFSTLEIQRTEQGDSAMYLCASSYSTGVNTEAFFGQGTRLTVV.

The rearrangement links TRBV29-1 to TRBJ2-1; TRBD2 aligns across 8 bases. Losses at the gene ends were 2 bases for V and 5 bases for J; bases not matched to a gene: 5. The CDR3 length is 14 residues. CDR1 is SQVTM and CDR2 is ANQGSEA in the germline V gene. Written as DNA, the CDR3 is TGCAGCGTTGAAAGACTAGCGAACGACAATGAGCAGTTCTTC. It codes for CSVERLANDNEQFF.

This clonotype was recorded a few times. The chain joins TRBV7-2 to TRBJ2-4; possibly TRBD1 or TRBD2 for D (5 bases each). Germline CDR1 is SGHTA and CDR2 is FQGNSA. CDR3 length equals 14 residues. Trimming removed 0 bases from V and 6 bases from J, with 9 bases in between. The CDR3 sequence is CASSLAAGTNIQYF. The CDR3 DNA sequence: TGTGCCAGCAGCTTAGCGGCAGGGACAAACATTCAGTACTTC.

The sample holds a few counts of this clonotype. The J gene is TRBJ2-1, the V gene TRBV5-8, with D unclear. The CDR3 is made up of 15 amino acids. The germline CDR1 and CDR2 sequences are SGHTS and YDEGEE. The V gene lost 7 bases and the J gene lost 1 base, with 15 bases spanning the gap. This CDR3 reads CASRVSSLSYNEQFF. In nucleotides, the CDR3 is TGTGCCAGCCGCGTTTCCAGCTTGTCCTACAATGAGCAGTTCTTC.

This clonotype came up a few times. DNA for the CDR3: TGCAGTGCTAGAACGGGACTAGCGTTTAACAATGAGCAGTTCTTC. Its protein is CSARTGLAFNNEQFF. This chain uses TRBV20-1 with TRBJ2-1; TRBD2 matches 10 bases. From germline, CDR1 is DFQATT and CDR2 SNEGSKA (reference sequence). V lost 2 bases to trimming and J lost 5 bases; unmatched junction nucleotides: 6. The length of the CDR3 is 15 residues.

The gene calls are TRBV9 and TRBJ2-7; D possibly corresponds to TRBD2 (5 bases). The CDR3 has 13 residues. Germline V gene sequence: CDR1 SGDLS, CDR2 YYNGEE. V lost 0 bases to trimming and J lost 6 bases, with 10 bases between them. The CDR3 loop is CASSVDPGGEQYF. The CDR3 DNA reads as TGTGCCAGCAGCGTAGATCCTGGAGGCGAGCAGTACTTC.